The T cell receptor (beta chain) under discussion was sequenced for a study of OX40 agonist ivuxolimab in advanced cancers. The V and J ends lost 3 bases and 2 bases, in that order; junction bases with no gene match: 3. Germline V CDR1 and CDR2: SGHTA, FQGNSA. The CDR3 has 14 residues. TCRdb's table, derived via immunoSEQ multiplex PCR, lists solely in-frame clones and lacks some. The data show about 120,000 clones, 80% to 90% seen once. Sequenced material: CD4+ or CD8+ T cells sorted from blood, taken in a trial of the OX40 agonist ivuxolimab. The sequence derives from an adult with an advanced solid tumor such as melanoma, head and neck, liver or kidney cancer. The J gene is TRBJ2-7, the V gene TRBV7-2; TRBD1 aligns across 8 bases. CDR3 loop: CASSFDRGPYEQYF. In DNA, the CDR3 is TGTGCCAGCAGCTTCGACAGGGGTCCCTACGAGCAGTACTTC.